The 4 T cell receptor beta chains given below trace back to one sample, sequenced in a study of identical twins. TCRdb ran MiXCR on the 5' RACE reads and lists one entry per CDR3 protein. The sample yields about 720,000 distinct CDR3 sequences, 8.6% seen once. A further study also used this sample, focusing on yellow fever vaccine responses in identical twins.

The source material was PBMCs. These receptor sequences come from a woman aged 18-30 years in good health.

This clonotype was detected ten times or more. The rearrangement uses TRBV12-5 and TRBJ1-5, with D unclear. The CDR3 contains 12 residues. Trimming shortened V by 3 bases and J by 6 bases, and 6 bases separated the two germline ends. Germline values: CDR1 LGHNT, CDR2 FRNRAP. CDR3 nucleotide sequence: TGTGCTAGTGGTTTTCTAGGTCAGCCCCAGCATTTT. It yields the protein CASGFLGQPQHF.

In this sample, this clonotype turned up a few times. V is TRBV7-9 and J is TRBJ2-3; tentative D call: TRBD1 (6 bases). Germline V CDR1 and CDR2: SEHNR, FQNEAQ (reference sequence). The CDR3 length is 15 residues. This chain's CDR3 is CLVPAAEQGTDTQYF. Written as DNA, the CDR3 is TGTCTAGTTCCCGCGGCGGAACAGGGAACAGATACGCAGTATTTT.

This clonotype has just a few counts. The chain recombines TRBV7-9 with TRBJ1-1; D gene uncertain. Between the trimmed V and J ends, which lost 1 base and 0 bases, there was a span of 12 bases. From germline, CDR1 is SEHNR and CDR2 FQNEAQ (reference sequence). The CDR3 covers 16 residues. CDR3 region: CASSLVPQSLNTEAFF. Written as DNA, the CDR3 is TGTGCCAGCAGCTTAGTCCCCCAAAGTCTGAACACTGAAGCTTTCTTT.

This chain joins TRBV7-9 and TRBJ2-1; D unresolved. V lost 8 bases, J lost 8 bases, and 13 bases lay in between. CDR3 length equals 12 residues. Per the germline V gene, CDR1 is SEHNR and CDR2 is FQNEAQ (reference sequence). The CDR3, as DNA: TGTGCCAGCTGTAGGCTACTGGATGAGCAGTTCTTC. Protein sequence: CASCRLLDEQFF.